The sequence of this T cell receptor beta chain was determined in a study of blood T cell repertoires in COVID-19. Original data processing: Researchers report that nucleated cell counts were estimated from reference gene primer amplification. Only in-frame clones appear in the TCRdb table, and some are missing; sequencing was by immunoSEQ multiplex PCR. Clonal size and the V and J genes are those of that table, whereas D and trimming came from the DNA. Among 210,000 or so clones listed, 80% were seen once. Study members were between about 18 and 89 years old and lived in 24 US regions. V lost 1 base and J 5 bases, leaving 8 bases between the germline ends. The V gene's germline CDR1 is PRHDT and CDR2 FYEKMQ (reference sequence). CDR3 length: 13 amino acids.

The sequence came from a woman in her forties with acute COVID-19. Sequenced input: PBMCs or T cells enriched from blood (not recorded which). The rearrangement links TRBV13 to TRBJ1-2; tentatively, D is TRBD1 (6 bases). The CDR3 nucleotides read TGTGCCAGCAGCTTAGCCAGGGGATATGGCTACACCTTC. It is translated as CASSLARGYGYTF.